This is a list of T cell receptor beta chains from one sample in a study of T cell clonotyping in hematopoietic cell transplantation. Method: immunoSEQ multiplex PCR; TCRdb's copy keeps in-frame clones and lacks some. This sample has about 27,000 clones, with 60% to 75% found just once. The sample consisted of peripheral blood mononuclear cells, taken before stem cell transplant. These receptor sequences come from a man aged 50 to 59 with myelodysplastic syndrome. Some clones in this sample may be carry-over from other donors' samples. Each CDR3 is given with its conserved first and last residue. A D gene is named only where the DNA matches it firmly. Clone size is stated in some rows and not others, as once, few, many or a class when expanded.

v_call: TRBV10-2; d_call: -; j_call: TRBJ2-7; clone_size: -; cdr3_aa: CASSESRGYPSYEQYF; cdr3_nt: TGCGCCAGCAGTGAGTCGAGAGGGTACCCCAGCTACGAGCAGTACTTC
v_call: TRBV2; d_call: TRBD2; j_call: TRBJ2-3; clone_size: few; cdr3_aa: CASRFFSGISDTQYF; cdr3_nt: TGTGCCAGCAGGTTTTTTAGCGGGATCTCAGATACGCAGTATTTT
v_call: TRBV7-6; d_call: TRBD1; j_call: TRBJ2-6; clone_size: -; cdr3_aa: CASSLRQGAGANVLTF; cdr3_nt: TGTGCCAGCAGCTTGAGACAGGGTGCCGGGGCCAACGTCCTGACTTTC
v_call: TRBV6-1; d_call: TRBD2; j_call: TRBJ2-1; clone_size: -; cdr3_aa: CASSETGGAYNEQFF; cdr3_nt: TGTGCCAGCAGTGAGACGGGGGGGGCCTACAATGAGCAGTTCTTC
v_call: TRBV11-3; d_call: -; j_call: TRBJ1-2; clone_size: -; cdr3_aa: CASSLPSGNGYTF; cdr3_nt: TGTGCCAGCAGCTTACCGTCGGGGAATGGCTACACCTTC
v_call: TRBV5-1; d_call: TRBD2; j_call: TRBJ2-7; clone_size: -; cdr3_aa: CASSLGREIDEQYF; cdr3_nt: TGCGCCAGCAGCTTGGGGCGGGAGATCGACGAGCAGTACTTC
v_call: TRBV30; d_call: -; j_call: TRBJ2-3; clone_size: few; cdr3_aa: CAGGRGVDTQYF; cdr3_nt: TGTGCCGGGGGCAGGGGAGTCGATACGCAGTATTTT
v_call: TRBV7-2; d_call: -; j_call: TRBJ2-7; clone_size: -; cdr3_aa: CASGAYEQYF; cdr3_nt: TGTGCCAGCGGAGCGTACGAGCAGTACTTC
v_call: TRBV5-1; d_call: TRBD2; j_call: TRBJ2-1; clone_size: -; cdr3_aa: CASSLGEGLAITGHEQFF; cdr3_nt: TGCGCCAGCAGCTTGGGGGAGGGACTAGCCATTACGGGGCATGAGCAGTTCTTC
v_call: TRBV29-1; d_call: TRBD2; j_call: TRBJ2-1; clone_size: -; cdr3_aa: CSVGLAENGEQFF; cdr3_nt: TGCAGCGTTGGGCTAGCGGAGAACGGGGAGCAGTTCTTC
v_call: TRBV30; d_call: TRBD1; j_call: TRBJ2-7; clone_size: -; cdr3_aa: CAWTRTGLFYEQYF; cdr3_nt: TGTGCCTGGACGCGGACAGGGCTTTTCTACGAGCAGTACTTC
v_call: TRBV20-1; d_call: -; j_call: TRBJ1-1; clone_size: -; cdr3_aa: CSATGGLEAFF; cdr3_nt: TGCAGTGCCACTGGGGGGTTGGAAGCTTTCTTT
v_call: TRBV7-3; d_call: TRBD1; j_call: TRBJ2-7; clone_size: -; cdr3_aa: CASSSGTGSEQYF; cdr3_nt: TGTGCCAGCAGCTCCGGGACAGGGAGCGAGCAGTACTTC
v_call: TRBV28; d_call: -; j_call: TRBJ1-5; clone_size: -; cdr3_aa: CASRGISNQPQHF; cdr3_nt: TGTGCCAGCAGGGGAATTAGCAACCAGCCCCAGCATTTT
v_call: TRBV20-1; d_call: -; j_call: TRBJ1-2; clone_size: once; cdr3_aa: CSAREDYGYTF; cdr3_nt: TGCAGTGCTAGAGAAGACTATGGCTACACCTTC
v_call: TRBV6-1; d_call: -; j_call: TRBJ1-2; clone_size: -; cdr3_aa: CASSPSRDRNYGYTF; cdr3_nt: TGTGCCAGCAGCCCGAGCCGGGACCGAAACTATGGCTACACCTTC
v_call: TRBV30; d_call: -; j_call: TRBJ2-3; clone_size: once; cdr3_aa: CAWTSGADTQYF; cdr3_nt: TGTGCCTGGACGTCGGGGGCGGATACGCAGTATTTT
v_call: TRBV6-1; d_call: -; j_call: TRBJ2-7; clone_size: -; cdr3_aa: CASSGDSSYEQYF; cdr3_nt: TGTGCCAGCAGCGGCGATAGCTCCTACGAGCAGTACTTC
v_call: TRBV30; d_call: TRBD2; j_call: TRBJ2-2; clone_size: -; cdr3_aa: CAWSNVGGSGELFF; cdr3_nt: TGTGCCTGGAGCAACGTCGGGGGGTCCGGGGAGCTGTTTTTT
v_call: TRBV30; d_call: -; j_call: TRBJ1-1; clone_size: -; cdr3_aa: CAWSPDTLTEAFF; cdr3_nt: TGTGCCTGGAGTCCCGACACGCTAACTGAAGCTTTCTTT
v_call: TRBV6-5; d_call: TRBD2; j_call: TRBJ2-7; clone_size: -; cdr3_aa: CASSQTGLLSYEQYF; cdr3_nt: TGTGCCAGCAGTCAAACGGGACTACTCTCCTACGAGCAGTACTTC
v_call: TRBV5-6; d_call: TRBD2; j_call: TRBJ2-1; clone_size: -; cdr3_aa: CASSTVLAGGYNEQFF; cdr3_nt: TGTGCCAGCAGCACCGTACTAGCGGGAGGCTACAATGAGCAGTTCTTC
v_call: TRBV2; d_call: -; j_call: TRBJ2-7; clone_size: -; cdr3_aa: CASTIQEYEQYF; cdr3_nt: TGTGCCAGCACCATACAGGAATACGAGCAGTACTTC
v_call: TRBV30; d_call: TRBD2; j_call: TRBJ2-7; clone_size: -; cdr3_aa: CASSGTSGSYEQYF; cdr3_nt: TGTGCCAGTTCGGGGACTAGCGGATCCTACGAGCAGTACTTC
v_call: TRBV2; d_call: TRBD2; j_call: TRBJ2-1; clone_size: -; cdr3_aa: CATAAGAMYNEQFF; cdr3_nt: TGTGCCACCGCGGCGGGAGCGATGTACAATGAGCAGTTCTTC
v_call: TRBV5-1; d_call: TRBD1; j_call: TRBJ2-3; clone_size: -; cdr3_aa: CASSFLPGQGGDTQYF; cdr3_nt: TGCGCCAGCAGCTTTTTACCGGGACAGGGTGGAGATACGCAGTATTTT
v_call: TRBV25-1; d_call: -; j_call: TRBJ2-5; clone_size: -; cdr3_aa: CASSRGEGWRETQYF; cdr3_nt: TGTGCCAGCAGTAGGGGGGAGGGTTGGAGGGAGACCCAGTACTTC
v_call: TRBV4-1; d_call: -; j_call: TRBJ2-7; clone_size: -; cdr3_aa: CASSQGGAYEQYF; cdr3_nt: TGCGCCAGCAGCCAAGGAGGGGCCTACGAGCAGTACTTC
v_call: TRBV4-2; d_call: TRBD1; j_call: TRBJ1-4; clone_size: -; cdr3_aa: CASSQEVGHDRESEKLFF; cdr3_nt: TGTGCCAGCAGCCAAGAGGTGGGTCACGACAGGGAATCGGAAAAACTGTTTTTT
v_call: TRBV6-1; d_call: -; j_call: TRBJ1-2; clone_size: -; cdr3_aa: CASSEEIRGLNYGYTF; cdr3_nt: TGTGCCAGCAGTGAAGAGATAAGGGGCCTTAACTATGGCTACACCTTC
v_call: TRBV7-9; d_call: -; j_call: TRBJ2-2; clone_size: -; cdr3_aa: CASSFSGTGDGELFF; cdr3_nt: TGTGCCAGCAGTTTTTCAGGGACGGGGGACGGGGAGCTGTTTTTT
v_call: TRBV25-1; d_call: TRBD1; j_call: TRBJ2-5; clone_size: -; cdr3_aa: CASSEGNHRGETQYF; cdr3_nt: TGTGCCAGCAGTGAAGGAAACCACAGGGGAGAGACCCAGTACTTC
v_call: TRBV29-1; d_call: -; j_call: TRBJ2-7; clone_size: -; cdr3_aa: CSVDRGVNEQYF; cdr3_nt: TGCAGCGTTGACAGGGGGGTGAACGAGCAGTACTTC
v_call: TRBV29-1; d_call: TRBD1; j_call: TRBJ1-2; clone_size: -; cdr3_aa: CSVPGQGDYGYTF; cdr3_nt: TGCAGCGTCCCGGGACAGGGAGACTATGGCTACACCTTC
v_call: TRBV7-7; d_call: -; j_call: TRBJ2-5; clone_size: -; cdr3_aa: CASSSLTETQYF; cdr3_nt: TGTGCCAGCAGCTCTCTTACAGAGACCCAGTACTTC
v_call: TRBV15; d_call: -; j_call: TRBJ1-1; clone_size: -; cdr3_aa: CATSRDRDGITEAFF; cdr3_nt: TGTGCCACCAGCAGAGATCGGGACGGAATCACTGAAGCTTTCTTT
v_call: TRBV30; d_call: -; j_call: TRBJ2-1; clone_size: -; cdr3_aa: CAWLWGGGPYNEQFF; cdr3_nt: TGTGCCTGGCTATGGGGAGGGGGACCCTACAATGAGCAGTTCTTC
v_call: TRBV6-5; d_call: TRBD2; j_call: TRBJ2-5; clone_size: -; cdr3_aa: CASKLAGLETQYF; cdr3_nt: TGTGCCAGCAAACTAGCGGGGCTGGAGACCCAGTACTTC
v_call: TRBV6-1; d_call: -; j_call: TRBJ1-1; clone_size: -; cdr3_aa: CASSETDRAFF; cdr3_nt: TGTGCCAGCAGTGAAACCGACAGGGCTTTCTTT
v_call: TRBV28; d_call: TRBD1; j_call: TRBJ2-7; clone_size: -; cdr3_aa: CASSLGTGGGEQYF; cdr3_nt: TGTGCCAGCAGTTTAGGTACAGGGGGCGGCGAGCAGTACTTC
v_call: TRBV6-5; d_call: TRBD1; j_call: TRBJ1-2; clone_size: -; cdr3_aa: CATGQGIIDGYTF; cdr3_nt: TGTGCCACAGGACAGGGGATTATCGATGGCTACACCTTC
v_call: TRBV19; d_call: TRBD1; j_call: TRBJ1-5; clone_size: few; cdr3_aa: CASSPRTGGNQPQHF; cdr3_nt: TGTGCCAGTAGTCCTCGGACAGGGGGCAATCAGCCCCAGCATTTT
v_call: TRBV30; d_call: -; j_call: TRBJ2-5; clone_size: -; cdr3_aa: CAWRGQETQYF; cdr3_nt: TGTGCCTGGAGAGGTCAAGAGACCCAGTACTTC
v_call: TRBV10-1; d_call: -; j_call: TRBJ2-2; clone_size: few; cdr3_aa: CASSGAANTGELFF; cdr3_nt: TGCGCCAGCAGTGGAGCAGCGAACACCGGGGAGCTGTTTTTT
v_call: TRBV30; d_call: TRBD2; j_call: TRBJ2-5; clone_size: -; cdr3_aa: CAWSVGGQETQYF; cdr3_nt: TGTGCCTGGAGTGTGGGGGGGCAAGAGACCCAGTACTTC
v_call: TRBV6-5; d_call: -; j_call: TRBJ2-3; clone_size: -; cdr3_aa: CATGPDSFFGAQYF; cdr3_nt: TGTGCCACCGGGCCGGACTCCTTCTTTGGGGCGCAGTATTTT
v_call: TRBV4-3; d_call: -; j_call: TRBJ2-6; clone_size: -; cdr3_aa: CASSQDYGVDSLFSGANVLTF; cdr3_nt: TGCGCCAGCAGCCAAGACTACGGAGTGGACAGCCTCTTCTCTGGGGCCAACGTCCTGACTTTC